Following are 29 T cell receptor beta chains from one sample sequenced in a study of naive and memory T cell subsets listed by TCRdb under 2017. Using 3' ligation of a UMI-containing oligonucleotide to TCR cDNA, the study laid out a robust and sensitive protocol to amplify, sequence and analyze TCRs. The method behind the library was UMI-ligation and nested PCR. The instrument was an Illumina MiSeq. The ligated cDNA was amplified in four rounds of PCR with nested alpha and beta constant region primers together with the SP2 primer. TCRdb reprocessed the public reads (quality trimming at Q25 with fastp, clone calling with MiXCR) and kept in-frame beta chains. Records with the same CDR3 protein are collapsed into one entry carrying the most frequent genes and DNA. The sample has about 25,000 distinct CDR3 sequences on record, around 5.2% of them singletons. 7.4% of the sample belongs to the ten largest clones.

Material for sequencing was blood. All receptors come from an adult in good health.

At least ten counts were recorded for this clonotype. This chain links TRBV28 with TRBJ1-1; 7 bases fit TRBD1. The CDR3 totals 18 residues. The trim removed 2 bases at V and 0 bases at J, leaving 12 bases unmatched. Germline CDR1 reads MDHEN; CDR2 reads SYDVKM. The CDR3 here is CASSLGYRRGPLNTEAFF. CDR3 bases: TGTGCCAGCAGTTTAGGTTATAGGAGGGGGCCCTTGAACACTGAAGCTTTCTTT.

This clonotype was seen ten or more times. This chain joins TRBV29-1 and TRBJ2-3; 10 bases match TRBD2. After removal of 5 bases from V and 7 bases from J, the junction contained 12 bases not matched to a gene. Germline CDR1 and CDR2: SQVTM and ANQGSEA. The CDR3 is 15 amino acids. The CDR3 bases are TGCAGCGTTCCGTGGTGGTTAGCGGGAGGATATACGCAGTATTTT. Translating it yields CSVPWWLAGGYTQYF.

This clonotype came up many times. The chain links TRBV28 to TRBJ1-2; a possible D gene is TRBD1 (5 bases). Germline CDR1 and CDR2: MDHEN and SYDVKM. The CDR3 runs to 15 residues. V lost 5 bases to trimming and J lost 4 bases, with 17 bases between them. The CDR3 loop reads CASSQDTAGGYGYTF. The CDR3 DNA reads TGTGCCAGCAGTCAAGACACCGCGGGGGGCTATGGCTACACCTTC.

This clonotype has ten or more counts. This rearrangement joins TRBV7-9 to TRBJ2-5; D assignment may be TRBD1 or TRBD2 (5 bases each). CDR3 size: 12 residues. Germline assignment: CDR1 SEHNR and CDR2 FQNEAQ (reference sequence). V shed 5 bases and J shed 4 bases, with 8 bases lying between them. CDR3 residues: CASSPGRETQYF. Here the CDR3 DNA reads TGTGCCAGCAGCCCAGGGAGAGAGACCCAGTACTTC. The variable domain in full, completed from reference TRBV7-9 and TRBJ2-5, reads DTGVSQNPRHKITKRGQNVTFRCDPISEHNRLYWYRQTLGQGPEFLTYFQNEAQLEKSRLLSDRFSAERPKGSFSTLEIQRTEQGDSAMYLCASSPGRETQYFGPGTRLLVL.

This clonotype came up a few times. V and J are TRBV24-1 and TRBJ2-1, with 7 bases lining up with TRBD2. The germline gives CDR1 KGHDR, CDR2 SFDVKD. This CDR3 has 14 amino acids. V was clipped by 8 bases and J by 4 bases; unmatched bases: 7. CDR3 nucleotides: TGTGCCACCATGGCGGGAGTGGGTTACAATGAGCAGTTCTTC. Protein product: CATMAGVGYNEQFF.

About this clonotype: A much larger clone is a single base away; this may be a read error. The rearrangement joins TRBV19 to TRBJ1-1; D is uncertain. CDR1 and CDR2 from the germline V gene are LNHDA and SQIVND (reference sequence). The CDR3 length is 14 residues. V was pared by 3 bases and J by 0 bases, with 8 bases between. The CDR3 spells CASSIEQMNTEAFF. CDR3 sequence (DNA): TGTGCCAGTAGTATCGAGCAGATGAACACTGAAGCTTTCTTT. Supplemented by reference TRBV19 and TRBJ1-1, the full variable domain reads DGGITQSPKYLFRKEGQNVTLSCEQNLNHDAMYWYRQDPGQGLRLIYYSQIVNDFQKGDIAEGYSVSREKKESFPLTVTSAQKNPTAFYLCASSIEQMNTEAFFGQGTRLTVV.

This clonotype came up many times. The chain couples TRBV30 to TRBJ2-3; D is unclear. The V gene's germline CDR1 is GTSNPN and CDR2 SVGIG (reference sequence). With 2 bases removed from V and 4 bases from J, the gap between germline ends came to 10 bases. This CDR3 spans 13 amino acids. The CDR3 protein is CAWSPPAPDTQYF. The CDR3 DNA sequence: TGTGCCTGGAGTCCTCCCGCCCCAGATACGCAGTATTTT.

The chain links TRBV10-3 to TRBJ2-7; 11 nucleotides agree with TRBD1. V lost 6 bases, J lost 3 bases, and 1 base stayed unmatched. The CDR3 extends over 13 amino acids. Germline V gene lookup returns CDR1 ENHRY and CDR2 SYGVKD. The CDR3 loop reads CAIRGTGGYEQYF. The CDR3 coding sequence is TGTGCCATCAGGGGGACAGGGGGCTACGAGCAGTACTTC.

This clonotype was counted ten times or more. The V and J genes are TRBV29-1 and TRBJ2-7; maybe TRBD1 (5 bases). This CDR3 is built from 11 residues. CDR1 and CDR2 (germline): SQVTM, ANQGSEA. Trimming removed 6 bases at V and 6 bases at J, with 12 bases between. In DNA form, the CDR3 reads TGCAGCGTCGCGACAGCCCGCGAGCAGTACTTC. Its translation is CSVATAREQYF.

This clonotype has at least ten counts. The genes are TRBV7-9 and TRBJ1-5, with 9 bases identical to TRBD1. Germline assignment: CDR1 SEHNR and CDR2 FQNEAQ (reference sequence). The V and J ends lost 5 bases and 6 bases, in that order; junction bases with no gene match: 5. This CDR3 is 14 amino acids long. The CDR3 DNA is TGTGCCAGCAGCACGACAGGGGGGAGTCAGCCCCAGCATTTT. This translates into CASSTTGGSQPQHF.

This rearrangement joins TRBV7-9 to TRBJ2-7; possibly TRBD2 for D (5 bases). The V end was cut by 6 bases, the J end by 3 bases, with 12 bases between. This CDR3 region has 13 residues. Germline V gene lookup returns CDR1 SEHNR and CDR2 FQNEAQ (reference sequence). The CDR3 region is CASRPGRGYEQYF. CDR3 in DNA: TGTGCCAGCAGACCCGGACGGGGCTACGAGCAGTACTTC.

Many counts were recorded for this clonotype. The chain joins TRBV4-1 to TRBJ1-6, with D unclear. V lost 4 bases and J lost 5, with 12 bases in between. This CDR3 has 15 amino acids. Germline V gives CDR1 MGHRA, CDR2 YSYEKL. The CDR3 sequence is CASSRIDMDNSPLHF. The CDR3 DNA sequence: TGCGCCAGCAGCCGAATCGACATGGATAATTCACCCCTCCACTTT.

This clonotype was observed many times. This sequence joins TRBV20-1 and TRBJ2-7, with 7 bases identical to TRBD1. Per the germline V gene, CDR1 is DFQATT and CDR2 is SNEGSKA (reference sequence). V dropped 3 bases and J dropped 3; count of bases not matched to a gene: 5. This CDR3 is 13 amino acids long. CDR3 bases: TGCAGTGCTAGGGGGACAGTAGACTACGAGCAGTACTTC. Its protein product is CSARGTVDYEQYF.

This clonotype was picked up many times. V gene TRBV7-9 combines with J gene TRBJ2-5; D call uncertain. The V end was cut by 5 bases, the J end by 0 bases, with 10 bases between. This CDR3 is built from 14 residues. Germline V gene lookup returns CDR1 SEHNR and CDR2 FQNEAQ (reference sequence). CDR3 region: CASSPWTDQETQYF. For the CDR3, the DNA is TGTGCCAGCAGCCCATGGACGGACCAAGAGACCCAGTACTTC.

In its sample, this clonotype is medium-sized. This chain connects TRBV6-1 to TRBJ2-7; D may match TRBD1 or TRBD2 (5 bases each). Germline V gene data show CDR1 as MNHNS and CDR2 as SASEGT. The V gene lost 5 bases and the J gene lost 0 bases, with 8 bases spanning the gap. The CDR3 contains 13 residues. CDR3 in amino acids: CASSPGPSYEQYF. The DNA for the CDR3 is TGTGCCAGCAGTCCGGGACCCTCCTACGAGCAGTACTTC.

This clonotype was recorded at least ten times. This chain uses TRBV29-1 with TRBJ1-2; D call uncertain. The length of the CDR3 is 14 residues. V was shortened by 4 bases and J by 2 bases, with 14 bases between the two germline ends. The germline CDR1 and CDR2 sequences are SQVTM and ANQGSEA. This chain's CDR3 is CSVGGQAKNYGYTF. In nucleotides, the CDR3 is TGCAGCGTTGGTGGGCAGGCTAAGAACTATGGCTACACCTTC.

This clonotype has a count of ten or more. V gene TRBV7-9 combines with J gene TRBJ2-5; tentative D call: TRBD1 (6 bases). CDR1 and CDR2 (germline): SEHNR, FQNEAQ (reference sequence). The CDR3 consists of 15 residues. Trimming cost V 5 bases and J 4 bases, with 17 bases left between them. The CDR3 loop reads CASSPAEVGGETQYF. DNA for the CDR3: TGTGCCAGCAGCCCCGCCGAGGTAGGGGGAGAGACCCAGTACTTC.

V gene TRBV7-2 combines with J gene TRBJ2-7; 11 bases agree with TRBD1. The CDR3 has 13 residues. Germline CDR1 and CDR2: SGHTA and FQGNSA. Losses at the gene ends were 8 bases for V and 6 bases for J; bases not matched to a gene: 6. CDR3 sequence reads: CASGTGGIGEQYF. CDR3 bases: TGTGCCAGCGGGACAGGGGGTATTGGCGAGCAGTACTTC.

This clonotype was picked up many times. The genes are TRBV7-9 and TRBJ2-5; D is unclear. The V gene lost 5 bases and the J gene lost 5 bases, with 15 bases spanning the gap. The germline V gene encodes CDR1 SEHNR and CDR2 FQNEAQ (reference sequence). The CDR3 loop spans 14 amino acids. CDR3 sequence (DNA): TGTGCCAGCAGCAAACGGAACCGTGGGGAGACCCAGTACTTC. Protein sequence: CASSKRNRGETQYF.

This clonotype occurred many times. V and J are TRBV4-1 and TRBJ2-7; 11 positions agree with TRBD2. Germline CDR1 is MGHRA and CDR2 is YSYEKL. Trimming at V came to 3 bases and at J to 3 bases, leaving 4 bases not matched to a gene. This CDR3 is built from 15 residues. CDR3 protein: CASSHQTSGSYEQYF. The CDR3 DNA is TGCGCCAGCAGCCACCAAACTAGCGGGAGCTACGAGCAGTACTTC.

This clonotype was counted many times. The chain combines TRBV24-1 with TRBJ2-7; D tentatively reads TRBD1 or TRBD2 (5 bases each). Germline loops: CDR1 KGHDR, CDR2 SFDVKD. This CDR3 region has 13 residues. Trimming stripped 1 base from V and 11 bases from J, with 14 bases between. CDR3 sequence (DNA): TGTGCCACCAGTGATTTCCGGGGCTCGGGAAAGTACTTC. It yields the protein CATSDFRGSGKYF.

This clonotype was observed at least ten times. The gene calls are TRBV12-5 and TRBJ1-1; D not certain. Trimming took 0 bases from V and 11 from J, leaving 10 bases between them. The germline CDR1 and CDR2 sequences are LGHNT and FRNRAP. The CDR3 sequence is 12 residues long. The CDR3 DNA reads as TGTGCTAGTGGTTTGGTACTTCCCTTCGCTTTCTTT. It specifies CASGLVLPFAFF.

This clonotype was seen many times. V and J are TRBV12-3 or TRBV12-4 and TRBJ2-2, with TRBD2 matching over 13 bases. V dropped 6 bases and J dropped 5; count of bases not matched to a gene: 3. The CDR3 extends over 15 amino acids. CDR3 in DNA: TGTGCCAGCAGCACTAGCGGGAGGGGTACCGGGGAGCTGTTTTTT. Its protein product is CASSTSGRGTGELFF.

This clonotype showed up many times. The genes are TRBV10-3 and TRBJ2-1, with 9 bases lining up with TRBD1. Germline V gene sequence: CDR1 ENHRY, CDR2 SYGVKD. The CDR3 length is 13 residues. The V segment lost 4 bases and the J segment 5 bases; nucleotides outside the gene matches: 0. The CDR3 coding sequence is TGTGCCATCAGTGGGGACAGGGACAATGAGCAGTTCTTC. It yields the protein CAISGDRDNEQFF.

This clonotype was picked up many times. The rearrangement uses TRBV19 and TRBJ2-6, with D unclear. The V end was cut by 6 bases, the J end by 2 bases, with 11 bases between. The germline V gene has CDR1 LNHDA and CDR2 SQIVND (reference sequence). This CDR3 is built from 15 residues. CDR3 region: CASRYKEAGANVLTF. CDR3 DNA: TGTGCCAGTAGGTACAAGGAAGCTGGGGCCAACGTCCTGACTTTC.

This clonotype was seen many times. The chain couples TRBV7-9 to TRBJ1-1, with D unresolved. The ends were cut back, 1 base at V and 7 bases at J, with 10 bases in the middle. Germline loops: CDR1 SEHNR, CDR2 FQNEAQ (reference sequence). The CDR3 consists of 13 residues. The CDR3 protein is CASSLGVPSEAFF. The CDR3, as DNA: TGTGCCAGCAGCTTAGGGGTACCGAGTGAAGCTTTCTTT.

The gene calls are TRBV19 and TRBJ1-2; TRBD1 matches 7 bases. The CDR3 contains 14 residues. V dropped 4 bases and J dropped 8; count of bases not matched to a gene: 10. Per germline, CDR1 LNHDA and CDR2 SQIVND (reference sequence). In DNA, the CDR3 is TGTGCCAGTAGTACCCGACAGGGTAAGGACGGCTACACCTTC. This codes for CASSTRQGKDGYTF.

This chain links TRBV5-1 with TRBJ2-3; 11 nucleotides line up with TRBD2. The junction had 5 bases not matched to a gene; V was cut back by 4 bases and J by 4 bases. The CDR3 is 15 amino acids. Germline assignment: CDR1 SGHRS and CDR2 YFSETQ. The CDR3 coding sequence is TGCGCCAGCAGCGATAGCGGGAGGGCCTCAGATACGCAGTATTTT. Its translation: CASSDSGRASDTQYF.

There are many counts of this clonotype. Written as DNA, the CDR3 is TGTGCCACCAGCAGAGGGGCAGGGGGCGGACAGCCCCAGCATTTT. Residues: CATSRGAGGGQPQHF. The V gene is TRBV15, the J gene TRBJ1-5; 8 bases are shared with TRBD1. Trimming at V came to 1 base and at J to 7 bases, leaving 6 bases not matched to a gene. CDR1 is LNHNV, CDR2 YYDKDF, per germline (reference sequence). The length of the CDR3 is 15 residues.